Described below is a single TCR beta chain sequence and its context. The junction had 11 bases not matched to a gene; V was cut back by 5 bases and J by 7 bases. CDR1 and CDR2 (germline): SNHLY, FYNNEI. CDR3 length: 15 residues. In the original analysis: Amplification from reference gene primers served as the basis for estimated nucleated cell counts. This table comes from immunoSEQ multiplex PCR, and its TCRdb copy is limited to in-frame clones, with some not included. D and trimming were read from the DNA, whereas the V and J calls and clone size are those reported in that table. Of some 160,000 clones listed, around nine tenths are singletons. The data originate from a study of blood T cell repertoires in COVID-19. Study-level information: Sites in the United States, Italy and Spain provided acute and convalescent COVID-19 samples.

Recruitment covered about two dozen US areas and drew participants whose ages spanned roughly 18 to 90 years. Recovery among Cohort 3 donors was established by two negative PCRs, clearance, or symptom resolution. The TCR was taken from a woman aged 45 to 65 who had recovered from COVID-19. This chain uses TRBV2 with TRBJ1-3; 7 bases are shared with TRBD1. Sequenced: PBMCs or T cells enriched from blood (not recorded which). CDR3 nucleotides: TGTGCCAGCAGTCGACAGGGATTTGGGTTGAACACCATATATTTT. Residues: CASSRQGFGLNTIYF. The full variable domain, completed using reference TRBV2 and TRBJ1-3, is EPEVTQTPSHQVTQMGQEVILRCVPISNHLYFYWYRQILGQKVEFLVSFYNNEISEKSEIFDDQFSVERPDGSNFTLKIRSTKLEDSAMYFCASSRQGFGLNTIYFGEGSWLTVV.